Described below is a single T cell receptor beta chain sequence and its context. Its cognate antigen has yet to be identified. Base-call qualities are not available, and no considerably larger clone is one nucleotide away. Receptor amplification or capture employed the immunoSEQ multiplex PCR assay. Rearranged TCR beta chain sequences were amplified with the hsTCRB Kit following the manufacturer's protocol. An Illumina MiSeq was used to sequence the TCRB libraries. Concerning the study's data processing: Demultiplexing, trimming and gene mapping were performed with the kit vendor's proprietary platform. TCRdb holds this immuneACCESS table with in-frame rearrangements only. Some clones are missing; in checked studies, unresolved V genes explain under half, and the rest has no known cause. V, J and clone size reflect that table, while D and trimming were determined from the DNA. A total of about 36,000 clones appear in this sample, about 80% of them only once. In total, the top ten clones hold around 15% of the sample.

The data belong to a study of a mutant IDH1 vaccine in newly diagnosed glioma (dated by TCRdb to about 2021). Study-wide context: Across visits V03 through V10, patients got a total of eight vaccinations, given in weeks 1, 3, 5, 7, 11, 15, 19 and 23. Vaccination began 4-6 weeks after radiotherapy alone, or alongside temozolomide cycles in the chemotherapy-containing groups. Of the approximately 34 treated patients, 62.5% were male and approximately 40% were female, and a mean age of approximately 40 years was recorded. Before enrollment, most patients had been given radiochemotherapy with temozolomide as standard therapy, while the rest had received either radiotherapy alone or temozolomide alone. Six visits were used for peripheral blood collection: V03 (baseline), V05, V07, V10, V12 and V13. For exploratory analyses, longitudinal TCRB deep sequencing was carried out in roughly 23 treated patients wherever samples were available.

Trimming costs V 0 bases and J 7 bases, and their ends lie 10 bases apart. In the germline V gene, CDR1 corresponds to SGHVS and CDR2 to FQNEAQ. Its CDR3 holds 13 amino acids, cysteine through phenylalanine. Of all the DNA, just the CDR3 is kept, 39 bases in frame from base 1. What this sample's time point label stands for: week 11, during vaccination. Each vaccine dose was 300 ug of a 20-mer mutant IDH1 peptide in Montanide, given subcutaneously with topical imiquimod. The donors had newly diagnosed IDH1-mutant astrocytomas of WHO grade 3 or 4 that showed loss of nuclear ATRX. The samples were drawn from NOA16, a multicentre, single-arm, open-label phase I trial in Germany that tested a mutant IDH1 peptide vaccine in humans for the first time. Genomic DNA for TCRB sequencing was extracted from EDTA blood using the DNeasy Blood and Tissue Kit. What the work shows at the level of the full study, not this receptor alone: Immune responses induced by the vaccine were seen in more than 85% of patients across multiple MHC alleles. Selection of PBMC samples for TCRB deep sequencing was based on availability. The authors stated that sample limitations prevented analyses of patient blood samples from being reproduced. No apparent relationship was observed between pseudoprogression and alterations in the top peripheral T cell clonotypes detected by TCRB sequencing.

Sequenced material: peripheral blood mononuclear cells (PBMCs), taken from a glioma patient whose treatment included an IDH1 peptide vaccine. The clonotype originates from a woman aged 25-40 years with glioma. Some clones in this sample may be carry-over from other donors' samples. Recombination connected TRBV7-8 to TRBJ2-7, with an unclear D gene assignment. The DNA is TGTGCCAGCAGCTTAGCGCAGACTCGGGAGCAGTACTTC. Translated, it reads CASSLAQTREQYF.